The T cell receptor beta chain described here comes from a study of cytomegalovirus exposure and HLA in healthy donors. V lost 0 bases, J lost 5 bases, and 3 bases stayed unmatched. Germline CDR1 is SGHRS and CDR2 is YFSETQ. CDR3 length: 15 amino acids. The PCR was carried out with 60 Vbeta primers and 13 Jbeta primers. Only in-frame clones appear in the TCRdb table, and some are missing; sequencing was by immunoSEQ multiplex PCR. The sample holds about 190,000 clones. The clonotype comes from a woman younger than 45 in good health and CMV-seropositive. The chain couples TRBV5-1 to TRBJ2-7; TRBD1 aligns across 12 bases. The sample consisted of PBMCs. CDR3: CASSLAGQGAHEQYF. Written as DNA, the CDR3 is TGCGCCAGCAGCTTGGCGGGACAGGGGGCCCACGAGCAGTACTTC.